This TCR beta chain appears in the sequencing data of a study of blood T cell repertoires in COVID-19. Study in general: From T cells, B-cell-depleted T cells, or PBMCs came the material, which was cDNA or gDNA.

Methods used by the authors: Estimates of nucleated cell counts were drawn from the amplification of reference gene primers. Libraries were prepared by immunoSEQ multiplex PCR; TCRdb keeps only in-frame clonotypes and omits some of them. V, J and clone size derive from that table, while D and trimming were established from the DNA sequence. Counted here are under 300,000 clones, roughly 88% occurring once; the ten biggest clones make up roughly 0.8%. The V and J ends lost 2 bases and 6 bases, in that order; junction bases with no gene match: 9. Germline-derived CDR1 and CDR2 are SGHTA and FQGNSA. There are 15 residues in the CDR3.

The receptor was isolated from a woman in her thirties with acute or convalescent COVID-19. The sample was peripheral blood. The chain couples TRBV7-2 to TRBJ2-7; 8 nucleotides agree with TRBD2. The CDR3, as DNA: TGTGCCAGCAGCTTATCGGGAGGGCAAACCACCGAGCAGTACTTC. This sequence encodes CASSLSGGQTTEQYF.